This T cell receptor beta chain stems from a study of T-cell memory formation after mild COVID-19. Study-wide background: TCR clusters were largely donor specific. Points from the study as a whole: A balance of CD4 and CD8 characterized clones contracting day 15 to 85, whereas later expanders leaned CD4+.

Constant-segment primers and 5'RACE yielded cDNA libraries for TCR alpha and TCR beta, each carrying sample barcodes and UMIs. TCRdb itself ran the 5' RACE reads through MiXCR, one entry per CDR3 protein. Altogether under 700,000 distinct CDR3 sequences are present, approximately 20% being singletons, with the ten largest covering about an eighth. This clonotype was recorded a few times. Its antigen is unknown. The CDR3 loop spans 15 amino acids. Germline lookup yields CDR1 MNHEY and CDR2 SVGAGI. The junction had 4 bases not matched to a gene; V was cut back by 1 base and J by 7 bases. The sequenced sample was PBMCs or a T cell subset sorted from them (not recorded which). V usage is TRBV6-5 and J usage is TRBJ2-2; TRBD2 aligns across 9 bases. This sequence originates from an adult woman who had mild COVID-19 (a few samples of this study predate the infection). Cell type and time point are not known. CDR3 nucleotides: TGTGCCAGCAGTTACTGGCGGGGGGGCGGCGGGGAGCTGTTTTTT. It codes for CASSYWRGGGGELFF.